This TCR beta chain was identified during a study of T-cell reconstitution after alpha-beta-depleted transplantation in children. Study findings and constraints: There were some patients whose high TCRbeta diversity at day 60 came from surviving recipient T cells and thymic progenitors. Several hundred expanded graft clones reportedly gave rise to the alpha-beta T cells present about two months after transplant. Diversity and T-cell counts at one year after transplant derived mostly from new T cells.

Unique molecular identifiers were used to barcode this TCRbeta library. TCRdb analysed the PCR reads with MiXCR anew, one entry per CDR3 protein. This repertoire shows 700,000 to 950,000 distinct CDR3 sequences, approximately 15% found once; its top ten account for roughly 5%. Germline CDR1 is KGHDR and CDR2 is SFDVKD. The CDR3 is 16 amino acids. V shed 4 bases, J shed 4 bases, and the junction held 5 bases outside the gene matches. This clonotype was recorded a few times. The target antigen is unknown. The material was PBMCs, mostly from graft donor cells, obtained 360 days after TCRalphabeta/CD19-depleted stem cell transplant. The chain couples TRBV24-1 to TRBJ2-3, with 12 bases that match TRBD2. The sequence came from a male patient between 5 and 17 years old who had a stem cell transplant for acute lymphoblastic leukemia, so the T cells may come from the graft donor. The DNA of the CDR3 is TGTGCCACCAGTGACCTGGCTAGCGGGAGGGCAGATACGCAGTATTTT. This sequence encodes CATSDLASGRADTQYF.